The present T cell receptor beta chain was sequenced within a study of CD8 T cells in ankylosing spondylitis. Trimming stripped 3 bases from V and 8 bases from J, with 10 bases between. The CDR3 totals 12 residues. Germline V lookup: CDR1 SGHTA, CDR2 FQGTGA. Making the TCR beta libraries involved quantitative 5'-RACE with molecular barcodes. TCRdb reprocessed the 5' RACE reads via MiXCR and lists one record per CDR3 protein. The table lists 130,000 or so distinct CDR3 sequences, about 6.4% of them singletons. Study-level points and caveats: Relatively rare in peripheral blood, disease-linked clones were also CD8+. Reportedly, matched ankylosing spondylitis synovial fluid was significantly enriched for disease-linked clones. A motif of several highly homologous TCR beta variants was seen as apparently characteristic of ankylosing spondylitis blood.

To note about this clonotype: Its antigen is not known.

This clonotype was sampled from a male donor with ankylosing spondylitis or in good health (not recorded which). V and J are TRBV7-3 and TRBJ1-2, with D uncertain. Sequenced input: blood, either unsorted or a sorted T cell fraction (not recorded which). The CDR3 here is CASSLIGFGYTF. Here the CDR3 DNA reads TGTGCCAGCAGCTTGATTGGCTTCGGCTACACCTTC.